The T cell receptor beta chain described here comes from a study of T cells in Graves' hyperthyroidism and ophthalmopathy. Study overall: Peripheral blood collection took place at initial diagnosis, before any treatment.

In regard to this clonotype: The target antigen is unknown. An end of the junction differs from the germline gene, which may be a read error.

Findings and caveats of the study: From stable hyperthyroidism, ophthalmopathy was separated by a 13 V-J model.

Authors of the study amplified TCR beta CDR3 regions from RNA transcripts. A first-round RT-PCR of the TCR CDR3 used the HTBI primer set. Each CDR3 protein is one row after TCRdb ran MiXCR on the multiplex PCR reads. Among about 840,000 distinct CDR3 sequences, about two fifths were seen once, and the ten largest hold roughly 8.3%. Patients were aged 18 to 65, had disease duration under 2 months, and had newly diagnosed hyperthyroidism. This CDR3 is built from 18 residues. In germline, CDR1 is ENHRY, CDR2 SYGVKD. This TCR came from a man younger than 35 with Graves' hyperthyroidism. Sequencing was done on a sample of blood. The chain couples TRBV10-3 to TRBJ1-6, with 9 nucleotides matching TRBD1. This CDR3 reads CAINESGPGQGFNSPLHF. CDR3 DNA: TGTGCCATCAATGAGTCAGGTCCGGGACAGGGATTTAATTCACCCCTCCACTTT.